The entry below gives a single TCR beta chain sequence along with its context. This sample was taken from a study of blood T cell repertoires in COVID-19. Study processing details: Nucleated cell number was recorded as an estimate derived from reference gene primer amplification. Only in-frame clones appear in the TCRdb table, and some are missing; sequencing was by immunoSEQ multiplex PCR. D and trimming come from the DNA, and the V and J calls and clone size come from that table. The sample includes about 230,000 clones, about nine tenths of them seen just once. With V trimmed by 7 bases and J by 2 bases, 2 bases remained unmatched. The V gene's germline CDR1 is MNHNY and CDR2 SVGAGI (reference sequence). The CDR3 sequence is 14 residues long.

The chain couples TRBV6-6 to TRBJ2-5, with 12 bases that match TRBD2. The sequence was obtained from a woman in her fifties or sixties with acute or convalescent COVID-19. Sequenced input: peripheral blood. The CDR3 DNA reads TGTGCCAGCAACCTAGCGGGGGGGCAAGAGACCCAGTACTTC. Its protein is CASNLAGGQETQYF.